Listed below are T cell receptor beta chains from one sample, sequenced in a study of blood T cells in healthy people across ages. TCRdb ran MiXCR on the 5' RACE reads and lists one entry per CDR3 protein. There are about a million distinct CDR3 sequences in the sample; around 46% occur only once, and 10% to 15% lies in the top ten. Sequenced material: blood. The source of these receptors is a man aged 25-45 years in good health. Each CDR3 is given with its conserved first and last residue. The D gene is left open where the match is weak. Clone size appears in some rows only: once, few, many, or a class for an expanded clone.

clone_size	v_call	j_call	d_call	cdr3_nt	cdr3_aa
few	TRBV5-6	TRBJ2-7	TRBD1	TGTGCCAGCAGCTCGGACAGGGCCAACGAGCAGTACTTC	CASSSDRANEQYF
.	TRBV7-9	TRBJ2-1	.	TGTGCCAGCAGCTTAGGCGAGACTAGAGATGAGCAGTTCTTC	CASSLGETRDEQFF
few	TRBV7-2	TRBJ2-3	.	TGTGCCAGCAGCTTAATGGGGTTGGGGGATACGCAGTATTTT	CASSLMGLGDTQYF
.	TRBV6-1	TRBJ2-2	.	TGTGCCAGCACCGAATCTCCCGGGGTCCCGAACACCGGGGAGCTGTTTTTT	CASTESPGVPNTGELFF
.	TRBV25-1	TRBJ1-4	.	TGTGCCTGCAGTGAGATGGCAGGGCTAAATGAAAAACTGTTTTTT	CACSEMAGLNEKLFF
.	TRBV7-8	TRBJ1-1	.	TGTGCCAGCAGCTGGGGGGGGGCGGGTACTGAAGCTTTCTTT	CASSWGGAGTEAFF
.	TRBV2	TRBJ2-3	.	TGTGCCAGCAGTGAACTAGCCCCCCACGATACGCAGTATTTT	CASSELAPHDTQYF
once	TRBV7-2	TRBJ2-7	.	TGTGCCAGCAGCTCAAGCCGGACGGCTTACGAGCAGTACTTC	CASSSSRTAYEQYF
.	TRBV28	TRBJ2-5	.	TGTGCCAGCGGAACACAGGGCTGGGAGCAGTACTTC	CASGTQGWEQYF
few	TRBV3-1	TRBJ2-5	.	TGTGCCAGCAGCCAAGGTCTGGGAAAGACCCAGTACTTC	CASSQGLGKTQYF
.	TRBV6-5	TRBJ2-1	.	TGTGCCAGCACGTCGGTGGGGCTTGGCCATGAGCAGTTCTTC	CASTSVGLGHEQFF
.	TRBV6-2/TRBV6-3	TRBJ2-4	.	TGTGCCAGCAGTAAACCAGTCCAAAGCAAAAACATTCAGTACTTC	CASSKPVQSKNIQYF
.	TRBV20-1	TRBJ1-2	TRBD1	TGCAGTGCCCAACAGGGGACCGTCTATGGCTACACCTTC	CSAQQGTVYGYTF
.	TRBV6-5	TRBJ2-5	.	TGTGCCAGCAGAACCGGGACCCTAGGAGGAGAGACCCAGTACTTC	CASRTGTLGGETQYF
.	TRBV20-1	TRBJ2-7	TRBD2	TGCAGTGCTAGAGGGTTTAGCGGGAAAGACTACGAGCAGTACTTC	CSARGFSGKDYEQYF
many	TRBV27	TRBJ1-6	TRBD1	TGTGCCAGCAGGACGACAGGGAACTATAATTCACCCCTCCACTTT	CASRTTGNYNSPLHF
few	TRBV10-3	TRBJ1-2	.	TGTGCCATCAGTGAACAACAGGGTCCCTATGGCTACACCTTC	CAISEQQGPYGYTF
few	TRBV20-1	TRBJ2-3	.	TGCAGTGGGGCCTACACAGATACGCAGTATTTT	CSGAYTDTQYF